One and the same sample provided the 30 T cell receptor beta chains below, sequenced in a study of blood T cell repertoires in COVID-19. Profiling relied on immunoSEQ multiplex PCR, and the TCRdb table lists in-frame clones only, not all of them. The repertoire holds over 300,000 clones, with around four fifths as singletons. Source material: peripheral blood. The receptors originated from a woman in her forties or fifties with acute or convalescent COVID-19.

The chain recombines TRBV19 with TRBJ1-2; 7 bases match TRBD1. After removal of 8 bases from V and 8 bases from J, the junction contained 14 bases not matched to a gene. The CDR3 is 14 amino acids. Germline V CDR1 and CDR2: LNHDA, SQIVND (reference sequence). The chain's CDR3 is CASQIQTGTYGYTF. The CDR3 region has the DNA TGTGCCAGTCAAATCCAGACAGGGACCTACGGCTACACCTTC.

The chain combines TRBV10-1 with TRBJ1-2; a weak D match, TRBD1 (6 bases). The V end lost 6 bases, the J end lost 1 base, and 9 bases lay between the germline ends. Germline V gene sequence: CDR1 WNHNN, CDR2 SYGVQD (reference sequence). CDR3 length equals 13 residues. The CDR3 region is CASSEDSNYGYTF. In DNA form, the CDR3 reads TGCGCCAGCAGCGAGGACAGTAACTATGGCTACACCTTC.

The gene calls are TRBV6-6 and TRBJ1-1, with D uncertain. This CDR3 is 11 amino acids long. Trimming cost V 7 bases and J 4 bases, with 7 bases left between them. The V gene's germline CDR1 is MNHNY and CDR2 SVGAGI (reference sequence). CDR3 DNA sequence: TGTGCCAGCATCGACATCACTGAAGCTTTCTTT. It specifies CASIDITEAFF.

The chain employs TRBV6-6 and TRBJ1-5; possibly TRBD1 for D (6 bases). Germline V gene lookup returns CDR1 MNHNY and CDR2 SVGAGI (reference sequence). The CDR3 consists of 14 residues. V lost 0 bases and J lost 9, with 12 bases in between. This chain's CDR3 is CASSYSQGQWPQHF. The CDR3 region has the DNA TGTGCCAGCAGTTACTCTCAGGGGCAATGGCCCCAGCATTTT.

The rearrangement joins TRBV2 to TRBJ1-5, with TRBD1 identical over 7 bases. Germline V lookup: CDR1 SNHLY, CDR2 FYNNEI. Trimming at V came to 1 base and at J to 6 bases, leaving 3 bases not matched to a gene. CDR3 length: 14 amino acids. The CDR3 sequence: CASSEGQGGQPQHF. The DNA for the CDR3 is TGTGCCAGCAGTGAAGGGCAGGGGGGTCAGCCCCAGCATTTT.

The V and J genes are TRBV28 and TRBJ1-1; 11 bases are a match to TRBD1. This CDR3 contains 14 residues. The J segment lost 5 bases and the V segment lost 3 bases, leaving 2 bases of the junction unmatched. The germline gives CDR1 MDHEN, CDR2 SYDVKM. CDR3 DNA: TGTGCCAGCAGTTTGGGGACAGGGGGGACTGAAGCTTTCTTT. It is translated as CASSLGTGGTEAFF.

This clone has only one observation. The chain recombines TRBV27 with TRBJ1-1; the D gene is possibly TRBD1 (6 bases). The germline gives CDR1 MNHEY, CDR2 SMNVEV (reference sequence). CDR3 size: 13 residues. With 5 bases removed from V and 1 base from J, the gap between germline ends came to 8 bases. The CDR3 DNA reads TGTGCCAGCAGTAGGGGGACGAACACTGAAGCTTTCTTT. Its translation: CASSRGTNTEAFF.

The chain combines TRBV28 with TRBJ1-2, with 9 bases fitting TRBD1. Germline CDR1 is MDHEN and CDR2 is SYDVKM. The trim removed 6 bases at V and 5 bases at J, leaving 10 bases unmatched. The CDR3 is 15 amino acids. The CDR3, as DNA: TGTGCCAGCAGGACCGGGACAGGGAATCGTTATGGCTACACCTTC. It is translated as CASRTGTGNRYGYTF.

There are a few counts of this clone. The rearrangement joins TRBV3-1 (or the pseudogene TRBV3-2) to TRBJ1-6; D not resolved. Germline CDR1 LGHDT, CDR2 YNNKEL (reference sequence). This CDR3 has 13 amino acids. The V end was cut by 4 bases, the J end by 9 bases, with 10 bases between. CDR3 region: CASSPARGSPLHF. DNA of the CDR3: TGTGCCAGCAGCCCGGCCCGGGGTTCACCCCTCCACTTT.

CDR3 nucleotides: TGCGCCAGCAGCTTGATCGGTAGTGCAGATACGCAGTATTTT. Protein: CASSLIGSADTQYF. The gene calls are TRBV5-1 and TRBJ2-3; D not certain. V lost 1 base, J lost 4 bases, and 10 bases lay in between. The germline V gene encodes CDR1 SGHRS and CDR2 YFSETQ. The CDR3 is made up of 14 amino acids.

The genes are TRBV13 and TRBJ2-7; TRBD1 matches at 9 bases. The CDR3 sequence is 15 residues long. V was clipped by 4 bases and J by 2 bases; unmatched bases: 6. Germline loops: CDR1 PRHDT, CDR2 FYEKMQ (reference sequence). In DNA form, the CDR3 reads TGTGCCAGCAGCTCGCCGGGACAGGGAGCCTACGAGCAGTACTTC. Protein: CASSSPGQGAYEQYF.

J is TRBJ1-5 and V is TRBV10-2; 7 nucleotides line up with TRBD1. Unmatched junction bases numbered 10, after V lost 10 bases and J lost 7 bases. CDR3 size: 13 residues. Germline V gene data show CDR1 as WSHSY and CDR2 as SAAADI. CDR3 sequence reads: CATAGQMEQPQHF. The CDR3 DNA follows: TGCGCCACCGCGGGACAGATGGAACAGCCCCAGCATTTT.

J is TRBJ2-7 and V is TRBV7-6; perhaps TRBD1 as D (6 bases). Trimming cost V 7 bases and J 3 bases, with 13 bases left between them. The CDR3 covers 13 residues. Germline V gene sequence: CDR1 SGHVS, CDR2 FNYEAQ. This CDR3 reads CASTPAQGYEQYF. Written as DNA, the CDR3 is TGTGCCAGCACCCCGGCACAGGGCTACGAGCAGTACTTC.

This clone has only a few counts. This sequence joins TRBV5-1 and TRBJ1-5; D may be TRBD1 (5 bases). Germline V gives CDR1 SGHRS, CDR2 YFSETQ. The CDR3 loop spans 15 amino acids. Trimming took 4 bases from V and 5 from J, leaving 16 bases between them. Written as DNA, the CDR3 is TGCGCCAGCAGCCTCGAGGGGAGGGTTGATCAGCCCCAGCATTTT. Its protein product is CASSLEGRVDQPQHF.

The rearrangement joins TRBV5-1 to TRBJ1-5; 8 bases match TRBD1. V shed 0 bases and J 5 bases; nucleotides not matched to a gene: 1. Per the germline V gene, CDR1 is SGHRS and CDR2 is YFSETQ. The CDR3 length is 14 residues. CDR3 residues: CASSLGQGHQPQHF. DNA of the CDR3: TGCGCCAGCAGCTTGGGACAGGGGCATCAGCCCCAGCATTTT. The variable domain in full, completed from reference TRBV5-1 and TRBJ1-5, reads KAGVTQTPRYLIKTRGQQVTLSCSPISGHRSVSWYQQTPGQGLQFLFEYFSETQRNKGNFPGRFSGRQFSNSRSEMNVSTLELGDSALYLCASSLGQGHQPQHFGDGTRLSIL.

As DNA, the CDR3 is TGTGCCAGCAGCTTAGAGACAGGGGAGAACACCGGGGAGCTGTTTTTT. Encoded protein: CASSLETGENTGELFF. J is TRBJ2-2 and V is TRBV7-6; 8 nucleotides line up with TRBD1. Looked up from germline, CDR1 is SGHVS and CDR2 is FNYEAQ. Trimming at V came to 1 base and at J to 1 base, leaving 2 bases not matched to a gene. This CDR3 has 16 residues.

The chain employs TRBV11-2 and TRBJ1-2; D not resolved. V shed 6 bases and J shed 0 bases, with 8 bases lying between them. The CDR3 is 13 amino acids. From germline, CDR1 is SGHAT and CDR2 FQNNGV. DNA for the CDR3: TGTGCCAGCAGATGGCGGGCTAACTATGGCTACACCTTC. Protein product: CASRWRANYGYTF.

The rearrangement uses TRBV19 and TRBJ2-1, with 14 nucleotides matching TRBD2. Germline V gene data show CDR1 as LNHDA and CDR2 as SQIVND (reference sequence). The CDR3 covers 14 residues. The junction had 3 bases not matched to a gene; V was cut back by 8 bases and J by 6 bases. CDR3 in DNA: TGTGCCAGTGTGACTAGCGGGGGGGCCAATGAGCAGTTCTTC. Its translation: CASVTSGGANEQFF.

The chain uses TRBV19 and TRBJ1-5, with a tentative D call TRBD1 (5 bases). The germline CDR1 and CDR2 sequences are LNHDA and SQIVND (reference sequence). The CDR3 spans 15 residues. With 10 bases removed from V and 3 bases from J, the gap between germline ends came to 19 bases. Here the CDR3 DNA reads TGTGCCACCAGGGAGGGCGCGGGCAACAATCAGCCCCAGCATTTT. This sequence encodes CATREGAGNNQPQHF.

The genes are TRBV5-6 and TRBJ1-1; 7 bases match TRBD1. Germline CDR1 and CDR2: SGHDT and YYEEEE. J was trimmed by 1 base and V by 0 bases; bases with no gene match: 3. The CDR3 has 15 residues. The DNA for the CDR3 is TGTGCCAGCAGCTTGGAAACAGGGGCGAACACTGAAGCTTTCTTT. Its translation is CASSLETGANTEAFF.

The CDR3 sequence is CASSQSDRVNEKLFF. The CDR3 DNA is TGTGCCAGCAGCCAATCCGACAGGGTAAATGAAAAACTGTTTTTT. This chain connects TRBV16 to TRBJ1-4, with 7 bases fitting TRBD1. The V segment lost 0 bases and the J segment 5 bases; nucleotides outside the gene matches: 3. This CDR3 region has 15 residues. The V gene's germline CDR1 is KGHSY and CDR2 FQNENV.

This clone came up a few times. This chain joins TRBV10-3 and TRBJ2-1; TRBD2 aligns across 10 bases. The CDR3 spans 20 residues. The J segment lost 3 bases and the V segment lost 0 bases, leaving 14 bases of the junction unmatched. Germline-derived CDR1 and CDR2 are ENHRY and SYGVKD. The DNA for the CDR3 is TGTGCCATCAGTGAGTCCCCTTTAGCGGGAGGTCCCAGCATCTACAATGAGCAGTTCTTC. This encodes CAISESPLAGGPSIYNEQFF.

The rearrangement uses TRBV14 and TRBJ2-4, with D possibly TRBD1 on 6 matching bases. Germline V gene sequence: CDR1 SGHDN, CDR2 FVKESK. The V and J ends lost 5 bases and 8 bases respectively, with 16 bases between them. The CDR3 loop spans 14 amino acids. The CDR3 coding sequence is TGTGCCAGCAGCTCTCTACCGACAGGTGACATTCAGTACTTC. Protein: CASSSLPTGDIQYF.

V and J are TRBV30 and TRBJ1-5, with D perhaps TRBD1 (6 bases). V lost 1 base to trimming and J lost 15 bases, with 16 bases between them. The germline V gene has CDR1 GTSNPN and CDR2 SVGIG (reference sequence). CDR3 length equals 12 residues. The CDR3 DNA is TGTGCCTGGAGTGCCGGGACACTAGTTCGGCATTTT. It specifies CAWSAGTLVRHF. Full variable domain (rest looked up from reference TRBV30 and TRBJ1-5): SQTIHQWPATLVQPVGSPLSLECTVEGTSNPNLYWYRQAAGRGLQLLFYSVGIGQISSEVPQNLSASRPQDRQFILSSKKLLLSDSGFYLCAWSAGTLVRHFGDGTRLSIL.

This chain connects TRBV19 to TRBJ2-7; the match to TRBD1 covers 8 bases. The CDR3 is 15 residues long. Germline lookup yields CDR1 LNHDA and CDR2 SQIVND (reference sequence). The V and J ends lost 2 bases and 3 bases, in that order; junction bases with no gene match: 6. The CDR3, as DNA: TGTGCCAGTAGTATATCGGGACAGGCAAGCTACGAGCAGTACTTC. Residues: CASSISGQASYEQYF.

V gene TRBV10-3 combines with J gene TRBJ2-1, with TRBD1 identical over 8 bases. Trimming at V came to 2 bases and at J to 4 bases, leaving 13 bases not matched to a gene. The CDR3 spans 18 residues. Germline V gene data show CDR1 as ENHRY and CDR2 as SYGVKD. CDR3 bases: TGTGCCATCAGTGAGGTTGGTGGACAGGGACTTTCTTACAATGAGCAGTTCTTC. Translating gives CAISEVGGQGLSYNEQFF.

The chain links TRBV5-4 to TRBJ1-3; 9 nucleotides line up with TRBD1. Per the germline V gene, CDR1 is SGHNT and CDR2 is YYREEE (reference sequence). This CDR3 region has 16 residues. V was pared by 0 bases and J by 6 bases, with 7 bases of the junction left unmatched. CDR3 protein: CASSLGGQGVENTIYF. The CDR3 coding sequence is TGTGCCAGCAGCTTGGGGGGACAGGGTGTCGAAAACACCATATATTTT.

This clone appeared a single time. The V gene is TRBV2, the J gene TRBJ1-2; a weak D match, TRBD1 (6 bases). The CDR3 spans 15 residues. The V gene's germline CDR1 is SNHLY and CDR2 FYNNEI. V lost 5 bases to trimming and J lost 10 bases, with 23 bases between them. CDR3 in amino acids: CASSPLFSGTSPYTF. The DNA for the CDR3 is TGTGCCAGCAGTCCTCTCTTTTCAGGGACATCACCCTACACCTTC.

The chain employs TRBV4-2 and TRBJ2-2, with 7 positions matching TRBD1. Germline V gene lookup returns CDR1 LGHNA and CDR2 YNFKEQ. CDR3 length equals 16 residues. The J segment lost 0 bases and the V segment lost 4 bases, leaving 5 bases of the junction unmatched. As DNA, the CDR3 is TGTGCCAGCAGCCCCCTCCAGGGGGCGAACACCGGGGAGCTGTTTTTT. The encoded protein is CASSPLQGANTGELFF.

The chain carries TRBV28 and TRBJ1-2; D might be TRBD1 (5 bases). The CDR3 has 14 amino acids. Trimming removed 6 bases at V and 4 bases at J, with 15 bases between. Germline assignment: CDR1 MDHEN and CDR2 SYDVKM. The CDR3 DNA reads as TGTGCCAGCAGCCTGGCCGGGGGATCCTATGGCTACACCTTC. As protein: CASSLAGGSYGYTF.